This T cell receptor (beta chain) is from a study of T cell responses to AZD1222 COVID-19 vaccine. Germline-derived CDR1 and CDR2 are SSHAT and FNYEAQ (reference sequence). The CDR3 runs to 13 residues. For this clone: One junction end does not reproduce the germline sequence, and a read error may be involved.

Repertoires were generated with immunoSEQ multiplex PCR, while TCRdb's copy carries only in-frame clones and drops some. The sample lists tens of thousands of clones, 85% occurring once. The chain is built from TRBV7-7 and TRBJ1-1, with D tentatively TRBD1 (5 bases). This specimen consisted of peripheral blood, obtained on day 0 of AZD1222 vaccination. This clonotype originated in an adult in good health. The CDR3 DNA reads as TGTGCTAGCAGCCTAGGGGAGAACACTGAAGCTTTCTTT. It yields the protein CASSLGENTEAFF.